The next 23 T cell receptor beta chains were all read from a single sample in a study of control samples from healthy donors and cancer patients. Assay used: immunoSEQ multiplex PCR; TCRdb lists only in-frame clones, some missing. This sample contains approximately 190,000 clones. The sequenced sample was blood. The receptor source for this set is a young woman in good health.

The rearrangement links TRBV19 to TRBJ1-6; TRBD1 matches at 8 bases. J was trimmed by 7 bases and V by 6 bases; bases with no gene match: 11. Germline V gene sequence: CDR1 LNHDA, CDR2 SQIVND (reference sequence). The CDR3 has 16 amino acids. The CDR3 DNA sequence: TGTGCCAGTAGAATTAAAGCCACAGGGGGAAATTCACCCCTCCACTTT. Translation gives CASRIKATGGNSPLHF. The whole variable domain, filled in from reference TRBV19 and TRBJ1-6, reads DGGITQSPKYLFRKEGQNVTLSCEQNLNHDAMYWYRQDPGQGLRLIYYSQIVNDFQKGDIAEGYSVSREKKESFPLTVTSAQKNPTAFYLCASRIKATGGNSPLHFGNGTRLTVT.

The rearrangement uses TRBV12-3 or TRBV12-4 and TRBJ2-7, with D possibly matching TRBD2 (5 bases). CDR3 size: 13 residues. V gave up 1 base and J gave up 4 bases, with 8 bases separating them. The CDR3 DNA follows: TGTGCCAGCAGTTTAGGAGGGTTTTACGAGCAGTACTTC. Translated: CASSLGGFYEQYF.

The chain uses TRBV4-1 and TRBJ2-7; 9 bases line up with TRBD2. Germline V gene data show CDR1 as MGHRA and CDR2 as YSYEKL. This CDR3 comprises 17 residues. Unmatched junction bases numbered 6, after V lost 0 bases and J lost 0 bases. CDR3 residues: CASSQESASGISYEQYF. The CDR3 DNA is TGCGCCAGCAGCCAAGAATCCGCTAGCGGGATCTCCTACGAGCAGTACTTC.

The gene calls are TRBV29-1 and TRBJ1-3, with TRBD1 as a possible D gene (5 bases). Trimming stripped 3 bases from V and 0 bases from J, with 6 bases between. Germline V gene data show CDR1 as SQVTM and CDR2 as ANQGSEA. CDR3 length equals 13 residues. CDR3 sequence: CSVDDSSGNTIYF. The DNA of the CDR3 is TGCAGCGTTGATGACAGCTCTGGAAACACCATATATTTT.

CDR3 coding DNA: TGTGCCAGCACCCTTACCGGGACAGGCACAGATACGCAGTATTTT. Translating gives CASTLTGTGTDTQYF. The chain combines TRBV13 with TRBJ2-3; 7 bases map to TRBD1. V gave up 7 bases and J gave up 1 base; unmatched junction bases: 8. CDR1 and CDR2 (germline): PRHDT, FYEKMQ (reference sequence). CDR3 length: 15 residues.

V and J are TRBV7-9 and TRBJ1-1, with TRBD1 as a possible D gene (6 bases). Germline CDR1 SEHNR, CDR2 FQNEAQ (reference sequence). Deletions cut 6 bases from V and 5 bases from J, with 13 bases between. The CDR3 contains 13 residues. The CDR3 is CASSRGRGTEAFF. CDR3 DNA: TGTGCCAGCAGTCGTGGGAGGGGGACTGAAGCTTTCTTT.

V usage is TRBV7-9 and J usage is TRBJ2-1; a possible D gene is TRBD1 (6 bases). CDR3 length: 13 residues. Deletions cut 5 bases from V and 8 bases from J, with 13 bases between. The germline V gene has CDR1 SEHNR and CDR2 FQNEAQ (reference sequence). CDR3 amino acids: CASSDTYRDEQFF. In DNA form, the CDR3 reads TGTGCCAGCAGCGATACTTACAGGGATGAGCAGTTCTTC.

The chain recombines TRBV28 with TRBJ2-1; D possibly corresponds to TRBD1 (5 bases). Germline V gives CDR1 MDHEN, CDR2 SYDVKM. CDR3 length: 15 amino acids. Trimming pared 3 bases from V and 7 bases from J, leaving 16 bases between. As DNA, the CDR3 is TGTGCCAGCAGTTTTAGCCCCGAAGGGGAAAATGAGCAGTTCTTC. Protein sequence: CASSFSPEGENEQFF.

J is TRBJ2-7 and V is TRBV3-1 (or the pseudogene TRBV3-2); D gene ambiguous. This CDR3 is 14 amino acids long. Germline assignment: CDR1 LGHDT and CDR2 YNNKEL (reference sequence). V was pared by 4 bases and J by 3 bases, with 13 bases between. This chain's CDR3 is CASSLSSTGYEQYF. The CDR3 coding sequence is TGTGCCAGCAGCCTCAGCAGCACCGGCTACGAGCAGTACTTC.

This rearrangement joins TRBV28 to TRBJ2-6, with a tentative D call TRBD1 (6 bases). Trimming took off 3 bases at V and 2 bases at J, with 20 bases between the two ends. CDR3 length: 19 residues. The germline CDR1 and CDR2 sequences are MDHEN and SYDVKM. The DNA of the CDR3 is TGTGCCAGCAGTTTTCCCCCCGGGACAAAGGGCCCTGGGGCCAACGTCCTGACTTTC. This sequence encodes CASSFPPGTKGPGANVLTF.

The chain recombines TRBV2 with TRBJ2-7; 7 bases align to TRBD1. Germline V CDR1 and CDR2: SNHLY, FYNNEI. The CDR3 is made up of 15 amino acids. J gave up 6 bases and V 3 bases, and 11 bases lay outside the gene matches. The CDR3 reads CASSEGQPSPGEQYF. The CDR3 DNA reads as TGTGCCAGCAGTGAGGGACAGCCCTCTCCAGGCGAGCAGTACTTC.

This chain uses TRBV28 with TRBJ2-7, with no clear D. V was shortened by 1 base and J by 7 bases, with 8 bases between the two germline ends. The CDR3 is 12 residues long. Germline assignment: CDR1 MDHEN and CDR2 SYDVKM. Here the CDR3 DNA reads TGTGCCAGCAGTTTATATGCAGAGGAGCAGTACTTC. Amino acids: CASSLYAEEQYF.

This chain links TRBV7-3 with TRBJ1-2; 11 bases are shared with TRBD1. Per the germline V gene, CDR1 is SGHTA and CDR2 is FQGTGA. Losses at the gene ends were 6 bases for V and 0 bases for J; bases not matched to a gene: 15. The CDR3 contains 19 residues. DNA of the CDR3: TGTGCCAGCAGGTTTCCTTACCGGGACAGGGGGGCTACTAACTATGGCTACACCTTC. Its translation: CASRFPYRDRGATNYGYTF.

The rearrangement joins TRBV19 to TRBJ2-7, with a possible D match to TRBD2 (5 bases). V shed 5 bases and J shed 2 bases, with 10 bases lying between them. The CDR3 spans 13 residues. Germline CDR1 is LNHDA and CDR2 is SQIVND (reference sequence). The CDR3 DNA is TGTGCCAGTAGTGGGCTAGCTCCCTACGAGCAGTACTTC. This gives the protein CASSGLAPYEQYF.

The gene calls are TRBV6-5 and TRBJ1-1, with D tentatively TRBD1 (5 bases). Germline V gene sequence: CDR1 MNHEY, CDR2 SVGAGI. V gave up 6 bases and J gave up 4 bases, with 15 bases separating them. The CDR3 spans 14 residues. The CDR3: CASRPREESTEAFF. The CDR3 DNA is TGTGCCAGCAGGCCCAGGGAGGAGAGCACTGAAGCTTTCTTT.

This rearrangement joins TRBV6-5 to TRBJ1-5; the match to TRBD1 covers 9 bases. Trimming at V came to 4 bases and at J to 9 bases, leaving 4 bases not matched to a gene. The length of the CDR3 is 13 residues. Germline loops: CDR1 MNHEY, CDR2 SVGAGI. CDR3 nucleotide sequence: TGTGCCAGCAGTTCAACAGGGGGCGGGCCCCAGCATTTT. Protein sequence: CASSSTGGGPQHF.

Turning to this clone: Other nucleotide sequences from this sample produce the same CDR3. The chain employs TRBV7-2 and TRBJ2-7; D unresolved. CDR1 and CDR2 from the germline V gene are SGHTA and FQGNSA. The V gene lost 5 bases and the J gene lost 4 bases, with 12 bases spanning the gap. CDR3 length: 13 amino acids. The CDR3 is CASSLGQFYEQYF. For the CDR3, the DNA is TGTGCCAGCAGCCTAGGGCAGTTTTACGAGCAGTACTTC. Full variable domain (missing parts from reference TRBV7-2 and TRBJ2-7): GAGVSQSPSNKVTEKGKDVELRCDPISGHTALYWYRQSLGQGLEFLIYFQGNSAPDKSGLPSDRFSAERTGGSVSTLTIQRTQQEDSAVYLCASSLGQFYEQYFGPGTRLTVT.

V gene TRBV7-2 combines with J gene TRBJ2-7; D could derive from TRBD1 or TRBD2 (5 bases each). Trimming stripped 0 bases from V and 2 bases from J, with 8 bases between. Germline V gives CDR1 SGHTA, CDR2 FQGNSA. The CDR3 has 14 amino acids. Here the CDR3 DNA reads TGTGCCAGCAGCTTAGCAGGGACGACCTACGAGCAGTACTTC. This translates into CASSLAGTTYEQYF.

Here the CDR3 reads CASSIGGYTDTQYF. The CDR3, as DNA: TGTGCCAGTAGTATAGGAGGGTACACAGATACGCAGTATTTT. The chain links TRBV19 to TRBJ2-3; D might be TRBD2 (5 bases). CDR1 LNHDA and CDR2 SQIVND come from the germline V gene (reference sequence). There are 14 residues in the CDR3. The V end lost 1 base, the J end lost 2 bases, and 7 bases lay between the germline ends.

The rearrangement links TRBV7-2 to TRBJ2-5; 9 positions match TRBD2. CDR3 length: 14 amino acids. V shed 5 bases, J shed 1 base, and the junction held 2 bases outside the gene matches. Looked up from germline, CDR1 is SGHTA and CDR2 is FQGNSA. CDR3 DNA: TGTGCCAGCAGCCCTAGCGGGGCCCAAGAGACCCAGTACTTC. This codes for CASSPSGAQETQYF.

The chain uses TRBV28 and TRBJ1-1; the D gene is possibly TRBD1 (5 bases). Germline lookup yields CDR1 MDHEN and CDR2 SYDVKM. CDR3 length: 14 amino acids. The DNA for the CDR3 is TGTGCAACGACCAGGGAGGGGTTTTTGACTGAAGCTTTCTTT. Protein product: CATTREGFLTEAFF.

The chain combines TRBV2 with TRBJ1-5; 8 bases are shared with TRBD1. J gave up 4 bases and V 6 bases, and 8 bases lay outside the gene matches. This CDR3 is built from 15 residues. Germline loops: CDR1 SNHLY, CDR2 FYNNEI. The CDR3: CASRATGGWNQPQHF. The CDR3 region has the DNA TGTGCCAGCAGGGCAACAGGGGGGTGGAATCAGCCCCAGCATTTT.

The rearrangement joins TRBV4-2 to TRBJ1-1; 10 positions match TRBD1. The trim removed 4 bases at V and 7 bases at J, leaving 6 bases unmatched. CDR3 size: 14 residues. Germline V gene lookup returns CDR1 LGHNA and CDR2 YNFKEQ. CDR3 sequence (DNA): TGTGCCAGCAGCCCTGACAGGGGGCGCGTTGAAGCTTTCTTT. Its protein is CASSPDRGRVEAFF.